These 29 T cell receptor beta chains were sequenced from one sample in a study of metastatic and nonmetastatic thyroid tumors. TCRdb reprocessed the PCR reads via MiXCR. The repertoire holds about 13,000 clones, with about 25% as singletons. Thyroid surgery was performed in patients who had received no treatment beforehand. Sequencing was carried out using blood. The source of these receptors is a male donor with papillary thyroid cancer or a benign thyroid nodule (not recorded which). Some clones in this sample may be carry-over from other donors' samples.

This chain connects TRBV27 to TRBJ2-7, with D perhaps matching TRBD1 (5 bases). V lost 3 bases, J lost 3 bases, and 12 bases lay in between. CDR3 length: 14 amino acids. CDR1 and CDR2 from the germline V gene are MNHEY and SMNVEV (reference sequence). The CDR3 DNA follows: TGTGCCAGCAGTTTTAGGGCAGGGAACTACGAGCAGTACTTC. It specifies CASSFRAGNYEQYF.

On this clone: A read error is possible here, since a much larger clone lies one base away. Distinct nucleotide sequences in the sample also encode this CDR3. V gene TRBV27 combines with J gene TRBJ2-3; the match to TRBD2 covers 10 bases. The CDR3 runs 17 residues. The V segment lost 4 bases and the J segment 3 bases; nucleotides outside the gene matches: 10. The V gene's germline CDR1 is MNHEY and CDR2 SMNVEV (reference sequence). The CDR3, as DNA: TGTGCCAGCAGTTCTCGACTAGCGGGTGGGATTACAGATACGCAGTATTTT. Amino acid sequence: CASSSRLAGGITDTQYF.

Points on this clone: One junction end disagrees with the germline gene, perhaps due to a read error. The rearrangement joins TRBV12-3 or TRBV12-4 to TRBJ2-1; D is uncertain. CDR3 size: 15 residues. This CDR3 is CASGLRPSSYNEQFF. The DNA of the CDR3 is TGTGCCAGCGGTTTACGCCCGAGCTCCTACAATGAGCAGTTCTTC.

Note on this clone: Because the CDR3 is missing its conserved closing phenylalanine or tryptophan, this is likely a read error. V and J are TRBV28 and TRBJ2-7; 13 bases line up with TRBD2. Germline V lookup: CDR1 MDHEN, CDR2 SYDVKM. V shed 3 bases and J 10 bases; nucleotides not matched to a gene: 9. This CDR3 spans 15 amino acids. The CDR3 coding sequence is TGTGCCAGCAGTTTCCGGACTAGCGGGAGCACAAATCAGTACTTA. This gives the protein CASSFRTSGSTNQYL.

In its sample, this clone was seen a few times. The J gene is TRBJ2-7, the V gene TRBV27, with TRBD2 identical over 7 bases. The CDR3 extends over 14 amino acids. V shed 8 bases and J 2 bases; nucleotides not matched to a gene: 9. Germline loops: CDR1 MNHEY, CDR2 SMNVEV (reference sequence). The CDR3 is CASHGTTGAYEQYF. The DNA of the CDR3 is TGTGCCAGCCACGGGACTACCGGGGCCTACGAGCAGTACTTC.

The CDR3 coding sequence is TGTGCCAGCAGTTACTCTAACAGGCGAGCCTACGAGCAGTACTTC. Protein product: CASSYSNRRAYEQYF. V gene TRBV6-6 combines with J gene TRBJ2-7, with TRBD1 as a possible D gene (5 bases). The germline CDR1 and CDR2 sequences are MNHNY and SVGAGI (reference sequence). With 0 bases removed from V and 2 bases from J, the gap between germline ends came to 11 bases. The CDR3 spans 15 residues.

V and J are TRBV7-3 and TRBJ2-7, with D perhaps matching TRBD1 (6 bases). Germline V gene data show CDR1 as SGHTA and CDR2 as FQGTGA. This CDR3 is built from 13 residues. V was clipped by 2 bases and J by 2 bases, with 7 bases between them. The chain's CDR3 is CASSLDRTYEQYF. The CDR3 DNA follows: TGTGCCAGCAGCTTAGACAGGACCTACGAGCAGTACTTC.

This clone has just a few counts. The missing conserved phenylalanine or tryptophan at the end of this CDR3 makes a read error likely. V gene TRBV6-1 combines with J gene TRBJ1-6; TRBD1 aligns across 11 bases. The V gene end was trimmed by 9 bases and the J gene end by 9 bases; junction bases not matched to a gene: 7. The germline CDR1 and CDR2 sequences are MNHNS and SASEGT. This CDR3 is built from 14 residues. For the CDR3, the DNA is TGTGCCAGTAGTCCCGGGACAGGGGGTTCACCCCTCCACTCT. Its translation is CASSPGTGGSPLHS.

The V and J genes are TRBV12-3 or TRBV12-4 and TRBJ1-1; the D is unclear. This CDR3 contains 13 residues. V gave up 2 bases and J gave up 6 bases, with 10 bases separating them. The CDR3 region is CASSLSSLAEAFF. The CDR3 coding sequence is TGTGCCAGCAGTTTAAGTAGCCTGGCTGAAGCTTTCTTT.

The chain couples TRBV20-1 to TRBJ2-7; 10 bases are shared with TRBD2. Germline trimming cut 2 bases from V and 7 bases from J; bases unmatched to any gene: 14. CDR1 is DFQATT and CDR2 is SNEGSKA in the germline V gene (reference sequence). The CDR3 loop spans 16 amino acids. For the CDR3, the DNA is TGCAGTGCTAGACCACTGACTCAGCGGGAGGGCGGAGAGCAGTACTTC. Translated, it gives CSARPLTQREGGEQYF.

V is TRBV6-2 or TRBV6-3 and J is TRBJ2-6; D may be TRBD2 (5 bases). The CDR3 totals 14 residues. Trimming cost V 6 bases and J 0 bases, with 6 bases left between them. Germline V CDR1 and CDR2: MNHEY, SVGEGT. CDR3 coding DNA: TGTGCCAGCAGCCGGGACTCTGGGGCCAACGTCCTGACTTTC. Residues: CASSRDSGANVLTF.

The V and J genes are TRBV5-1 and TRBJ2-3; a weak D match, TRBD2 (7 bases). Trimming left V 4 bases short and J 5 bases short, with 17 bases between. The CDR3 contains 15 residues. The germline V gene has CDR1 SGHRS and CDR2 YFSETQ. The CDR3 region has the DNA TGCGCCAGCAGCCCCTCGGGGGGCGGGGGAGATACGCAGTATTTT. It is translated as CASSPSGGGGDTQYF. Full variable domain (rest looked up from reference TRBV5-1 and TRBJ2-3): KAGVTQTPRYLIKTRGQQVTLSCSPISGHRSVSWYQQTPGQGLQFLFEYFSETQRNKGNFPGRFSGRQFSNSRSEMNVSTLELGDSALYLCASSPSGGGGDTQYFGPGTRLTVL.

V gene TRBV10-3 combines with J gene TRBJ2-7, with unresolved D. CDR1 and CDR2 from the germline V gene are ENHRY and SYGVKD. CDR3 length: 13 residues. The V gene lost 8 bases and the J gene lost 0 bases, with 11 bases spanning the gap. The CDR3 spells CAIEDVNSYEQYF. The CDR3 DNA follows: TGTGCCATCGAGGACGTTAACTCCTACGAGCAGTACTTC.

This chain links TRBV28 with TRBJ2-7, with 7 bases lining up with TRBD1. This CDR3 comprises 14 residues. Per germline, CDR1 MDHEN and CDR2 SYDVKM. The V segment lost 6 bases and the J segment 2 bases; nucleotides outside the gene matches: 7. CDR3 sequence: CASRYDRAPYEQYF. The DNA of the CDR3 is TGTGCCAGCAGATACGACAGGGCCCCCTACGAGCAGTACTTC.

This clone appeared a few times. The chain uses TRBV6-1 and TRBJ2-7; 7 bases agree with TRBD2. This CDR3 has 15 residues. Trimming removed 10 bases from V and 0 bases from J; junction bases left unmatched: 12. CDR1 is MNHNS, CDR2 SASEGT, per germline. For the CDR3, the DNA is TGTGCCACTAATCCGAGCGGGGTGAGCTCCTACGAGCAGTACTTC. Its protein is CATNPSGVSSYEQYF.

The chain is built from TRBV6-1 and TRBJ2-7; no reliable D call. Germline V CDR1 and CDR2: MNHNS, SASEGT. The CDR3 totals 15 residues. V was pared by 4 bases and J by 2 bases, with 15 bases between. This chain's CDR3 is CASSAPKPKAYEQYF. CDR3 DNA sequence: TGTGCCAGCAGTGCCCCCAAACCGAAAGCCTACGAGCAGTACTTC.

This clone was seen many times. The J gene is TRBJ2-7, the V gene TRBV20-1, with D unclear. The CDR3 totals 13 residues. The germline V and J ends were trimmed by 6 bases and 6 bases, with 18 bases remaining between them. CDR1 and CDR2 from the germline V gene are DFQATT and SNEGSKA (reference sequence). The CDR3 DNA sequence: TGCAGTGCCAACTTAAGAAGGACGCGCGAGCAGTACTTC. It is translated as CSANLRRTREQYF.

The gene calls are TRBV12-3 or TRBV12-4 and TRBJ2-7; no clear D gene. CDR3 size: 13 residues. V lost 7 bases to trimming and J lost 0 bases, with 10 bases between them. The CDR3 protein is CASTMGYSYEQYF. The CDR3 DNA reads TGTGCCAGCACCATGGGTTACTCCTACGAGCAGTACTTC.

The V call is TRBV6-1, the J call TRBJ2-7, with 10 bases fitting TRBD1. Germline trimming cut 6 bases from V and 5 bases from J; bases unmatched to any gene: 4. Germline V gives CDR1 MNHNS, CDR2 SASEGT. There are 13 residues in the CDR3. CDR3 sequence reads: CASSRQGANEQYF. CDR3 in DNA: TGTGCCAGCAGCAGACAGGGGGCCAACGAGCAGTACTTC.

The chain employs TRBV7-9 and TRBJ2-7, with D uncertain. The CDR3 covers 12 residues. CDR1 is SEHNR, CDR2 FQNEAQ, per germline (reference sequence). The germline V and J ends were trimmed by 4 bases and 5 bases, with 9 bases remaining between them. The CDR3 loop is CASSSIGHEQYF. CDR3 in DNA: TGTGCCAGCAGCTCTATCGGGCACGAGCAGTACTTC.

The table lists this clone with many counts. The V gene is TRBV6-2 or TRBV6-3, the J gene TRBJ2-6; D is ambiguous. Between the trimmed V and J ends, which lost 2 bases and 0 bases, there was a span of 2 bases. Germline CDR1 and CDR2: MNHEY and SVGEGT. The CDR3 runs 14 residues. CDR3 amino acids: CASSYNSGANVLTF. CDR3 coding DNA: TGTGCCAGCAGTTACAACTCTGGGGCCAACGTCCTGACTTTC.

The chain recombines TRBV6-5 with TRBJ2-1, with 7 bases aligning to TRBD2. The CDR3 runs 15 residues. V dropped 0 bases and J dropped 2; count of bases not matched to a gene: 1. Germline V gene sequence: CDR1 MNHEY, CDR2 SVGAGI. The CDR3 DNA sequence: TGTGCCAGCAGTTACTCGGGGGGGACCTACAATGAGCAGTTCTTC. Protein product: CASSYSGGTYNEQFF.

This chain uses TRBV28 with TRBJ1-4, with 7 positions matching TRBD1. There are 15 residues in the CDR3. The germline gives CDR1 MDHEN, CDR2 SYDVKM. V was pared by 6 bases and J by 8 bases, with 12 bases of the junction left unmatched. The CDR3 bases are TGTGCCAGCAGACCTCCGGGGACAGCCGCGGAAAAACTGTTTTTT. As protein: CASRPPGTAAEKLFF. The full variable domain, completed using reference TRBV28 and TRBJ1-4, is DVKVTQSSRYLVKRTGEKVFLECVQDMDHENMFWYRQDPGLGLRLIYFSYDVKMKEKGDIPEGYSVSREKKERFSLILESASTNQTSMYLCASRPPGTAAEKLFFGSGTQLSVL.

This clone was recorded many times. V gene TRBV7-2 combines with J gene TRBJ2-3, with D possibly matching TRBD2 (7 bases). The germline gives CDR1 SGHTA, CDR2 FQGNSA. V gave up 7 bases and J gave up 5 bases, with 13 bases separating them. The CDR3 runs to 13 residues. CDR3: CASTQGRGDTQYF. The CDR3, as DNA: TGTGCCAGCACCCAGGGGAGGGGAGATACGCAGTATTTT.

The chain has TRBV30 and TRBJ2-2; 10 positions agree with TRBD1. The V segment lost 1 base and the J segment 6 bases; nucleotides outside the gene matches: 2. In germline, CDR1 is GTSNPN, CDR2 SVGIG (reference sequence). The CDR3 covers 14 residues. DNA for the CDR3: TGTGCCTGGAGTGCGACAGGGGGCCCCGGGGAGCTGTTTTTT. Protein product: CAWSATGGPGELFF. Full variable domain (remainder filled in from reference TRBV30 and TRBJ2-2): SQTIHQWPATLVQPVGSPLSLECTVEGTSNPNLYWYRQAAGRGLQLLFYSVGIGQISSEVPQNLSASRPQDRQFILSSKKLLLSDSGFYLCAWSATGGPGELFFGEGSRLTVL.

There are a few counts of this clone. A junction end diverges from the germline sequence, so it may reflect a read error. In DNA form, the CDR3 reads TGTGCCAGTAGTATGGGGACGGGCGGGGATCTGTTTTTT. Translated, it gives CASSMGTGGDLFF. J is TRBJ2-2 and V is TRBV19; D may be TRBD2 (6 bases). Per the germline V gene, CDR1 is LNHDA and CDR2 is SQIVND (reference sequence). The CDR3 extends over 13 amino acids.

This clone was found many times. The CDR3 region is CATTGTGPTDTQYF. The CDR3 DNA reads TGTGCCACCACCGGCACAGGCCCCACAGATACGCAGTATTTT. The chain joins TRBV7-3 to TRBJ2-3, with D possibly matching TRBD1 (5 bases). V lost 10 bases and J lost 2, with 16 bases in between. This CDR3 spans 14 amino acids. Per the germline V gene, CDR1 is SGHTA and CDR2 is FQGTGA.

This clone showed up just a few times. The chain couples TRBV2 to TRBJ2-1, with TRBD2 matching over 9 bases. Germline V gene sequence: CDR1 SNHLY, CDR2 FYNNEI. CDR3 length: 14 amino acids. Trimming cost V 5 bases and J 10 bases; bases outside gene matches: 9. CDR3 nucleotides: TGTGCCAGCAGTCCTATAGCGGGAGTGGAAGAGCAGTTCTTC. Translation gives CASSPIAGVEEQFF.

The V and J genes are TRBV15 and TRBJ2-3; TRBD2 might be the D (6 bases). Trimming took 0 bases from V and 4 from J, leaving 14 bases between them. The CDR3 has 16 amino acids. The germline CDR1 and CDR2 sequences are LNHNV and YYDKDF (reference sequence). CDR3 in DNA: TGTGCCACCAGCAGAGATCGGGGGATGCCACCAGATACGCAGTATTTT. This encodes CATSRDRGMPPDTQYF.